This TCR beta chain was retrieved from a study of cytomegalovirus exposure and HLA in healthy donors. This clone was picked up one time. Its antigen remains unknown. Donors sampled were nominally healthy, though unrecorded immune exposures were likely. The V gene lost 4 bases and the J gene lost 3 bases, with 12 bases spanning the gap. This CDR3 region has 14 residues. The germline CDR1 and CDR2 sequences are SGDLS and YYNGEE. PCR was performed using 60 Vbeta and 13 Jbeta primers. TCRdb's table, derived via immunoSEQ multiplex PCR, lists solely in-frame clones and lacks some. Among around 120,000 clones listed, about three quarters were seen once. Study-wide findings and caveats: Relative to equally common others, HLA-associated TCR beta chains showed greater clonal expansion in a later analysis. The HLA-A and HLA-B alleles of most subjects were reportedly predicted accurately from TCR beta sequences.

J is TRBJ2-3 and V is TRBV9, with a weak D call TRBD2 (6 bases). The sequencing sample was made of PBMCs. The TCR was taken from a middle-aged woman in good health and CMV-seronegative. In nucleotides, the CDR3 is TGTGCCAGCAGCCCGGGGACTTTAACAGATACGCAGTATTTT. The encoded protein is CASSPGTLTDTQYF.